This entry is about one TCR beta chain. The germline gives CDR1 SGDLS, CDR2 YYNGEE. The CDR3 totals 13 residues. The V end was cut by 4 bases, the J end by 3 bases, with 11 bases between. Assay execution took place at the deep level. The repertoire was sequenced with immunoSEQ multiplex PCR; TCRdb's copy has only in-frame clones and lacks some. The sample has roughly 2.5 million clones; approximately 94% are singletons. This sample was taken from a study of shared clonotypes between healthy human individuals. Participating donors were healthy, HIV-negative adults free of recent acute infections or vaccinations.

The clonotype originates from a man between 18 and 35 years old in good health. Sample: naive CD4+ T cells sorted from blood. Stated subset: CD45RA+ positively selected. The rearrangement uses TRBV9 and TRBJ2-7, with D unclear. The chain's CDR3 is CASSRPPNYEQYF. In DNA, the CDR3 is TGTGCCAGCAGCAGGCCACCAAACTACGAGCAGTACTTC.